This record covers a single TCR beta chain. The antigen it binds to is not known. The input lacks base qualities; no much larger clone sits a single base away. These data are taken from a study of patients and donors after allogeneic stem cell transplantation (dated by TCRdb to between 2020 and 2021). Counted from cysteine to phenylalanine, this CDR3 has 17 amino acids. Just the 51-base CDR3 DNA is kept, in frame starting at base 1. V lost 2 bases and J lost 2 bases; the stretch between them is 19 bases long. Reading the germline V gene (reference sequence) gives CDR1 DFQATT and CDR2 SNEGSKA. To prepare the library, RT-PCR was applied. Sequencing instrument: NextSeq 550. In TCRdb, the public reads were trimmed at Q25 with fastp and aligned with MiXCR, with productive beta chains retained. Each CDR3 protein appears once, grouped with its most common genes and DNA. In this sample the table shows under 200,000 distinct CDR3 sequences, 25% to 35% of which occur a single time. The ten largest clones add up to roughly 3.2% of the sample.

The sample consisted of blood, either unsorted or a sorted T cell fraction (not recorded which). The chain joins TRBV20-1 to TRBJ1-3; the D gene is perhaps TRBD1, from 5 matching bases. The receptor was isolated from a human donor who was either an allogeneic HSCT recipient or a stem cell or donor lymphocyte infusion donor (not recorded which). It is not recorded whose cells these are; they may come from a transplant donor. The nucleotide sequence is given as TGCAGTGCTAGAACCCCCGCGGGGCAGGGTACTGGAAACACCATATATTTT. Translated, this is CSARTPAGQGTGNTIYF.